The rows below give T cell receptor beta chains drawn from one sample of a study of T cells in pancreatic ductal adenocarcinoma. The assay was immunoSEQ multiplex PCR, and TCRdb's table has in-frame clones only and misses some. The sample lists roughly 5,400 clones; approximately 91% were seen once. The sequencing input was pancreatic tumor tissue. The source is a human donor with pancreatic ductal adenocarcinoma. The CDR3 runs from the conserved cysteine through the conserved F or W. Only part of the rows carry a size: once, few, many, or a class if the clone is expanded.

>TRBJ2-7|.|TRBV6-1
CASTAWSGPYEQYF
>TRBJ2-3|.|TRBV7-8
CASSPTGDTDTQYF
>TRBJ2-1|.|TRBV4-3
CASSQALGSSGNEQFF
>TRBJ2-7|.|TRBV5-1
CASSGQGVNYEQYF
>TRBJ2-1|.|TRBV19
CASSTRWLGNNEQFF
>TRBJ1-1|.|TRBV4-2
CASSSSQDTEAFF
>TRBJ2-7|.|TRBV11-3
CASSPLAGGEQYF
>TRBJ2-2|.|TRBV19
CATGEDPEVGELFF
>TRBJ2-5|.|TRBV15
CATRLAGAETQYF
>TRBJ1-5|.|TRBV4-2
CASSLGDRGPAGPQHF
>TRBJ1-5|.|TRBV10-2
CASSDGAGFSNQPQHF
>TRBJ1-3|few|TRBV10-3
CAITQNVEVSGNTIYF
>TRBJ2-1|.|TRBV28
CASSFSWGTSGSYEQFF
>TRBJ1-1|few|TRBV6-1
CASSEGDRLEAFF
>TRBJ1-1|.|TRBV2
CASSDRENTEAFF
>TRBJ1-3|.|TRBV10-3
CAISVSGSSGNTIYF
>TRBJ1-5|.|TRBV28
CASSPNSHQPQHF
>TRBJ1-3|.|TRBV5-1
CASSRQVGENTIYF
>TRBJ1-1|.|TRBV5-1
CASSLAGGGTEAFF
>TRBJ2-5|.|TRBV2
CASSDGYQETQYF
>TRBJ1-2|once|TRBV18
CASSRPGQPAFTF
>TRBJ2-7|.|TRBV5-1
CASSLEATYLSYEQYF
>TRBJ2-5|.|TRBV7-7
CASSLGAEETQYF
>TRBJ2-7|.|TRBV19
CASSMGIGGYEQYF
>TRBJ2-7|.|TRBV11-2
CASSLGLLGSGTPYEQYF
>TRBJ2-3|.|TRBV27
CATKGGAVSTDTQYF
>TRBJ1-1|.|TRBV4-1
CASSQDSGGLGAFF
>TRBJ1-1|.|TRBV14
CASSHLDRSFGAFF
>TRBJ2-7|.|TRBV29-1
CSPDGERGENNEQYF
>TRBJ1-6|.|TRBV11-2
CASSLDYSPLHF
>TRBJ2-7|.|TRBV19
CASSIQVDSYEQYF
>TRBJ2-3|.|TRBV4-2
CASRPQVGGGADTQYF
>TRBJ1-6|few|TRBV6-5
CASSYRDGFNSPLHF